A single sample gave rise to the 18 T cell receptor beta chains below, sequenced in a study of blood T cell repertoires in COVID-19. Data came from immunoSEQ multiplex PCR; TCRdb stores just in-frame clones and leaves some out. This table holds around 110,000 clones, 83% found once. The sample taken for sequencing was peripheral blood. The origin of the receptors is a man aged 25 to 40 with acute or convalescent COVID-19.

The chain carries TRBV12-5 and TRBJ1-5; TRBD1 aligns across 9 bases. This CDR3 spans 18 amino acids. Germline V lookup: CDR1 LGHNT, CDR2 FRNRAP. V was clipped by 7 bases and J by 3 bases; unmatched bases: 16. The chain's CDR3 is CASAPTGGGSRNNQPQHF. The CDR3 DNA reads as TGTGCTAGTGCCCCAACAGGGGGCGGTTCCCGTAACAATCAGCCCCAGCATTTT.

The table lists this clone with a few counts. The chain has TRBV6-1 and TRBJ2-3; 7 nucleotides match TRBD2. The J segment lost 0 bases and the V segment lost 2 bases, leaving 2 bases of the junction unmatched. This CDR3 spans 15 amino acids. Germline values: CDR1 MNHNS, CDR2 SASEGT. The CDR3 bases are TGTGCCAGCAGTGAATTTAGCGGGAGCACAGATACGCAGTATTTT. Its protein product is CASSEFSGSTDTQYF.

The J gene is TRBJ2-5, the V gene TRBV5-1; 7 bases fit TRBD1. CDR1 and CDR2 from the germline V gene are SGHRS and YFSETQ. The CDR3 runs 11 residues. The J segment lost 5 bases and the V segment lost 5 bases, leaving 0 bases of the junction unmatched. CDR3 protein: CASRQGETQYF. The CDR3 nucleotides are TGCGCCAGCAGACAGGGGGAGACCCAGTACTTC.

The rearrangement joins TRBV7-8 to TRBJ2-2; 8 nucleotides align to TRBD1. The germline V gene encodes CDR1 SGHVS and CDR2 FQNEAQ. The CDR3 covers 15 residues. After removal of 7 bases from V and 4 bases from J, the junction contained 8 bases not matched to a gene. CDR3 sequence (DNA): TGTGCCAGCAAGCCCCGGGACAGGCTCACCGGGGAGCTGTTTTTT. It codes for CASKPRDRLTGELFF.

This rearrangement joins TRBV12-3 or TRBV12-4 to TRBJ1-1; D not certain. Trimming left V 3 bases short and J 6 bases short, with 5 bases between. The CDR3 spans 11 residues. In DNA form, the CDR3 reads TGTGCCAGCAGTTTCTTGTCTGAAGCTTTCTTT. Protein sequence: CASSFLSEAFF.

The chain employs TRBV24-1 and TRBJ1-5; a possible D gene is TRBD1 (5 bases). V lost 9 bases to trimming and J lost 1 base, with 9 bases between them. The CDR3 spans 13 residues. Germline CDR1 and CDR2: KGHDR and SFDVKD. The CDR3 loop reads CATQPGSNQPQHF. DNA for the CDR3: TGTGCCACCCAACCAGGGAGCAATCAGCCCCAGCATTTT.

The V call is TRBV29-1, the J call TRBJ2-7; 9 bases match TRBD2. The trim removed 6 bases at V and 3 bases at J, leaving 6 bases unmatched. CDR1 and CDR2 from the germline V gene are SQVTM and ANQGSEA. There are 13 residues in the CDR3. CDR3 region: CSVQTSGLYEQYF. CDR3 DNA sequence: TGCAGCGTGCAGACTAGCGGTCTCTACGAGCAGTACTTC.

This rearrangement joins TRBV6-2 or TRBV6-3 to TRBJ1-1; D gene unclear. Germline CDR1 MNHEY, CDR2 SVGEGT. The CDR3 consists of 14 residues. V lost 4 bases to trimming and J lost 5 bases, with 14 bases between them. In nucleotides, the CDR3 is TGTGCCAGCAGTTTCAACGGGGTAGTGACTGAAGCTTTCTTT. Amino acid sequence: CASSFNGVVTEAFF.

This clone appeared a few times. The rearrangement joins TRBV6-6 to TRBJ1-5, with 10 positions matching TRBD1. CDR1 is MNHNY and CDR2 is SVGAGI in the germline V gene (reference sequence). V was pared by 6 bases and J by 6 bases, with 8 bases of the junction left unmatched. This CDR3 has 15 residues. The CDR3 DNA follows: TGTGCCAGCAGCCCCCCGGGACAGGGGAGTCAGCCCCAGCATTTT. Its protein product is CASSPPGQGSQPQHF.

This rearrangement joins TRBV7-8 to TRBJ2-2, with D perhaps matching TRBD2 (6 bases). The CDR3 spans 17 residues. V shed 4 bases and J shed 2 bases, with 17 bases lying between them. CDR1 and CDR2 from the germline V gene are SGHVS and FQNEAQ. This CDR3 reads CASSWDGTGPNTGELFF. DNA for the CDR3: TGTGCCAGCAGCTGGGACGGGACTGGACCTAACACCGGGGAGCTGTTTTTT. The full variable domain, rest sourced from reference TRBV7-8 and TRBJ2-2, is GAGVSQSPRYKVAKRGQDVALRCDPISGHVSLFWYQQALGQGPEFLTYFQNEAQLDKSGLPSDRFFAERPEGSVSTLKIQRTQQEDSAVYLCASSWDGTGPNTGELFFGEGSRLTVL.

CDR3 bases: TGTGCCATCAGCTCGACACAACCTGGACTAGCGGCCTACGAGCAGTACGTC. This sequence encodes CAISSTQPGLAAYEQYV. The chain is built from TRBV10-3 and TRBJ2-7; 10 bases agree with TRBD2. J lost 2 bases, V lost 6 bases, and 13 bases had no gene match. The CDR3 is made up of 17 amino acids. CDR1 ENHRY and CDR2 SYGVKD come from the germline V gene.

The chain has TRBV6-6 and TRBJ2-7; D is possibly TRBD2 (6 bases). Germline-derived CDR1 and CDR2 are MNHNY and SVGAGI (reference sequence). The ends were cut back, 5 bases at V and 4 bases at J, with 18 bases in the middle. The CDR3 consists of 15 residues. As DNA, the CDR3 is TGTGCCAGCAGTCAGCATACTAGCTCCGGATACGAGCAGTACGTC. Protein sequence: CASSQHTSSGYEQYV.

The V and J genes are TRBV7-9 and TRBJ2-1; D uncertain. Trimming took off 4 bases at V and 5 bases at J, with 9 bases between the two ends. Germline CDR1 SEHNR, CDR2 FQNEAQ (reference sequence). The CDR3 is 13 residues long. This CDR3 is CASSSGFNNEQFF. Here the CDR3 DNA reads TGTGCCAGCAGCTCAGGTTTCAACAATGAGCAGTTCTTC.

The chain joins TRBV6-5 to TRBJ2-7; 8 bases are a match to TRBD1. Germline trimming cut 5 bases from V and 1 base from J; bases unmatched to any gene: 7. Looked up from germline, CDR1 is MNHEY and CDR2 is SVGAGI. CDR3 length: 15 amino acids. The chain's CDR3 is CASSPGDRSSYEQYF. CDR3 DNA sequence: TGTGCCAGCAGTCCCGGGGACAGGAGTTCCTACGAGCAGTACTTC.

The V call is TRBV10-3, the J call TRBJ2-3; 7 bases agree with TRBD1. V shed 3 bases and J 6 bases; nucleotides not matched to a gene: 6. The CDR3 contains 14 residues. Germline CDR1 is ENHRY and CDR2 is SYGVKD. CDR3 protein: CAISDAGGEDTQYF. CDR3 nucleotide sequence: TGTGCCATCAGTGACGCAGGGGGAGAGGATACGCAGTATTTT.

V usage is TRBV3-1 (or the pseudogene TRBV3-2) and J usage is TRBJ2-1; no reliable D call. The CDR3 is made up of 12 amino acids. CDR1 is LGHDT, CDR2 YNNKEL, per germline (reference sequence). V dropped 4 bases and J dropped 4 bases, with 5 bases sitting between them. The CDR3 region is CASSLRYNEQFF. As DNA, the CDR3 is TGTGCCAGCAGCCTTAGATACAATGAGCAGTTCTTC.

The chain couples TRBV20-1 to TRBJ1-4; D is perhaps TRBD1 (5 bases). This CDR3 has 11 residues. Between the trimmed V and J ends, which lost 3 bases and 11 bases, there was a span of 10 bases. The germline V gene encodes CDR1 DFQATT and CDR2 SNEGSKA (reference sequence). As DNA, the CDR3 is TGCAGTGCTAGTTCGGGGGACAAACTGTTTTTT. Translated: CSASSGDKLFF.

The V call is TRBV6-5, the J call TRBJ2-7; D possibly corresponds to TRBD2 (7 bases). Trimming removed 11 bases from V and 2 bases from J, with 16 bases in between. This CDR3 has 13 amino acids. Germline V lookup: CDR1 MNHEY, CDR2 SVGAGI. CDR3 coding DNA: TGTGCCGCGGGGGCAGGGGACCCCTACGAGCAGTACTTC. This sequence encodes CAAGAGDPYEQYF.